These T cell receptor delta chains were read from a single sample in a study of γδ T cells in repeated Plasmodium falciparum infection. TCRdb redid the clone calls on the multiplex PCR reads with CATT. This table has 85,000 to 95,000 delta-chain clones, 1.4% appearing once. Sequencing was carried out using gamma-delta T cells from blood. These receptor sequences come from a pool of human donors (malaria-infected and uninfected, not separated). CDR3s include the opening cysteine and the closing phenylalanine or tryptophan. A D gene is named only where the DNA matches it firmly. Expanded clones get a size class; other rows say once, few or many, or leave the size out.

v_gene: TRDV2
j_gene: TRDJ1
abundance: many
d_gene: TRDD3
CDR3nt: TGTGCCTGTGACACCGTCGGTGGGGGATACGGATACACCGATAAACTCATCTTT
CDR3aa: CACDTVGGGYGYTDKLIF

v_gene: TRAV38-2/DV8
j_gene: TRDJ1
abundance: many
d_gene: TRDD3
CDR3nt: TGTGCTTATAGGAGCGCGGACTTCCCTACGGGGTGGGGATATGGACTCATCTTT
CDR3aa: CAYRSADFPTGWGYGLIF

v_gene: TRDV1
j_gene: TRDJ1
abundance: many
d_gene: TRDD3
CDR3nt: TGTGCTCTCTTTGAGCTTACTGGGGGTCTCATCTTT
CDR3aa: CALFELTGGLIF

v_gene: TRDV1
j_gene: TRDJ1
abundance: many
d_gene: TRDD3
CDR3nt: TGTGCTCTTGGGGGGGCCGGGGCTACTACGGAGGACTGGGGGTCCCAGTGGTGGACCGATAAACTCATCTTT
CDR3aa: CALGGAGATTEDWGSQWWTDKLIF

v_gene: TRDV1
j_gene: TRDJ1
abundance: many
d_gene: TRDD3
CDR3nt: TGTGCTCTTGGGGAACGGGGCGAGTTTGCCTTCCCCCCTTCTCGTACTGTCTGGGGGATACGGGGCACCGATAGACTCATCTTT
CDR3aa: CALGERGEFAFPPSRTVWGIRGTDRLIF

v_gene: TRDV1
j_gene: TRDJ1
abundance: many
d_gene: TRDD3
CDR3nt: TGTGCTCTTGGGGAAATTTGTCCCTTACTGGGGGACCTTAACACCGATAAACTCATCTTT
CDR3aa: CALGEICPLLGDLNTDKLIF

v_gene: TRDV2
j_gene: TRDJ1
abundance: medium-sized
d_gene: TRDD3
CDR3nt: TGTGCCTGTGACAGCCTACTGGGGGATACGGGCACCGATAAACTCATCTTT
CDR3aa: CACDSLLGDTGTDKLIF

v_gene: TRDV2
j_gene: TRDJ2
abundance: medium-sized
d_gene: TRDD3
CDR3nt: TGTGCCTGTGACACCGGGGGGATACGAGGGACAGCACAACTCTTCTTT
CDR3aa: CACDTGGIRGTAQLFF

v_gene: TRDV1
j_gene: TRDJ1
abundance: many
d_gene: -
CDR3nt: TGTGCTCTTGGGGAACTCTGCGTGCCTCTAACCGATAAACTCATCTTT
CDR3aa: CALGELCVPLTDKLIF

v_gene: TRDV1
j_gene: TRDJ1
abundance: many
d_gene: -
CDR3nt: TGTGCTCTTGGGGAAGGCGAGGTCCTACGGAGGTGGGGGCTGTACACCGATAAACTCATCTTT
CDR3aa: CALGEGEVLRRWGLYTDKLIF

v_gene: TRDV1
j_gene: TRDJ1
abundance: many
d_gene: TRDD3
CDR3nt: TGTGCTCTTGGGGACCCTTTGTTCCTTCCGGTAACTGGGGGATACGCTCACTTGTACACCGATAAACTCATCTTT
CDR3aa: CALGDPLFLPVTGGYAHLYTDKLIF

v_gene: TRDV1
j_gene: TRDJ1
abundance: many
d_gene: TRDD3
CDR3nt: TGTGCTCTTGGGGAACTTTGGGTAATCCCCGGTACTGGGGGATACAGGGCGTACACCGATAAACTCATCTTT
CDR3aa: CALGELWVIPGTGGYRAYTDKLIF

v_gene: TRDV1
j_gene: TRDJ1
abundance: many
d_gene: TRDD3
CDR3nt: TGTGCTCTTGGGGAACAAGTCCCCTCGGGGATACGTCGCGCCGATAAACTCATCTTT
CDR3aa: CALGEQVPSGIRRADKLIF

v_gene: TRDV2
j_gene: TRDJ1
abundance: many
d_gene: TRDD3
CDR3nt: TGTGCCTGTGACACCCTTGGCCCCCGAACTGGGGTGAATGATAAACTCATCTTT
CDR3aa: CACDTLGPRTGVNDKLIF

v_gene: TRDV1
j_gene: TRDJ1
abundance: many
d_gene: -
CDR3nt: TGTGCTCTTGGGGAACTCCCCCAAACTGGGCCGATGTCTAACGATAAACTCATCTTT
CDR3aa: CALGELPQTGPMSNDKLIF

v_gene: TRDV1
j_gene: TRDJ1
abundance: -
d_gene: -
CDR3nt: TGTGCTCTTGGGGAACAGCCCCATCGGATAAGGGGGTCCACCGATAAACTCATCTTT
CDR3aa: CALGEQPHRIRGSTDKLIF

v_gene: TRDV2
j_gene: TRDJ1
abundance: medium-sized
d_gene: TRDD3
CDR3nt: TGTGCCTGTGACTCAAGTACTGGGGGATATGGGTCGGGCGATAAACTCATCTTT
CDR3aa: CACDSSTGGYGSGDKLIF

v_gene: TRDV1
j_gene: TRDJ1
abundance: many
d_gene: -
CDR3nt: TGTGCTCTTGGGGAACTCCCCCGCACCGATAAACTCATCTTT
CDR3aa: CALGELPRTDKLIF

v_gene: TRDV1
j_gene: TRDJ1
abundance: medium-sized
d_gene: TRDD3
CDR3nt: TGTGCTCTTGGGGAACCGCCCTACGGGGGGATCCCAGATAAACTCATCTTT
CDR3aa: CALGEPPYGGIPDKLIF

v_gene: TRDV1
j_gene: TRDJ1
abundance: many
d_gene: -
CDR3nt: TGTGCTCTTGGGGAACGGGTCTCCGATTCCGATAAACTCATCTTT
CDR3aa: CALGERVSDSDKLIF

v_gene: TRDV1
j_gene: TRDJ1
abundance: many
d_gene: TRDD3
CDR3nt: TGTGCTCTTGGGGAACTAATACGTGGGGGAACAAAGACCGATAAACTCATCTTT
CDR3aa: CALGELIRGGTKTDKLIF

v_gene: TRDV2
j_gene: TRDJ1
abundance: many
d_gene: -
CDR3nt: TGTGCCTGTGACACCGTCGCGGTCCTACGTGCGCCCAACACCGATAAACTCATCTTT
CDR3aa: CACDTVAVLRAPNTDKLIF

v_gene: TRDV3
j_gene: TRDJ1
abundance: large
d_gene: -
CDR3nt: TGTGCCTTCCTAGCCCCTGGGACCGATAAACTCATCTTT
CDR3aa: CAFLAPGTDKLIF

v_gene: TRDV1
j_gene: TRDJ1
abundance: many
d_gene: TRDD2
CDR3nt: TGTGCTCTTGGGGAGCGCCTTCCTACGAAGGTATTCAGGTGGGGGCCACACACCGATAAACTCATCTTT
CDR3aa: CALGERLPTKVFRWGPHTDKLIF

v_gene: TRDV1
j_gene: TRDJ1
abundance: many
d_gene: TRDD3
CDR3nt: TGTGCTCTTGGGGAAAGGGTACTTTGCTACCCAGATGTACTGGGGATCACCGATAAACTCATCTTT
CDR3aa: CALGERVLCYPDVLGITDKLIF

v_gene: TRDV1
j_gene: TRDJ1
abundance: many
d_gene: TRDD3
CDR3nt: TGTGCTCTTGGGGAGTTACCCCTACGACCGTTACTGGGGGATCGACCGTACACCGATAAACTCATCTTT
CDR3aa: CALGELPLRPLLGDRPYTDKLIF

v_gene: TRDV1
j_gene: TRDJ1
abundance: few
d_gene: TRDD3
CDR3nt: TGTGCTCTTAGGGAAATCGATCTGCCTACGACACTGGGGATATACACCGATAAACTCATCTTT
CDR3aa: CALREIDLPTTLGIYTDKLIF

v_gene: TRDV2
j_gene: TRDJ1
abundance: medium-sized
d_gene: TRDD3
CDR3nt: TGTGCCTGTGACACCGGTACTGGGGGATCTAAACTCATCTTT
CDR3aa: CACDTGTGGSKLIF

v_gene: TRDV1
j_gene: TRDJ1
abundance: many
d_gene: TRDD3
CDR3nt: TGTGCTCTTGGGGAACGGACCATCGATGGGGGATACGGTTCTTATACCGATAAACTCATCTTT
CDR3aa: CALGERTIDGGYGSYTDKLIF

v_gene: TRDV2
j_gene: TRDJ3
abundance: many
d_gene: TRDD3
CDR3nt: TGTGCCTGTGACGCCTTTACTGGGGGATACCCATCCTGGGACACCCGACAGATGTTTTTC
CDR3aa: CACDAFTGGYPSWDTRQMFF

v_gene: TRDV1
j_gene: TRDJ1
abundance: many
d_gene: -
CDR3nt: TGTGCTCTTGGGGAGCTCCTTCCTACAAACTGGGGGATTGCCCTGGAGTACACCGATAAACTCATCTTT
CDR3aa: CALGELLPTNWGIALEYTDKLIF

v_gene: TRDV1
j_gene: TRDJ1
abundance: many
d_gene: TRDD3
CDR3nt: TGTGCTCTTGGGGAAAGTTTCTTCTTCCCGGTACTGGGGGGTGGCGAAAAACTCATCTTT
CDR3aa: CALGESFFFPVLGGGEKLIF

v_gene: TRDV1
j_gene: TRDJ1
abundance: many
d_gene: -
CDR3nt: TGTGCTCTTGGGGAAAGGTGGTCCTCGTACACCGATAAACTCATCTTT
CDR3aa: CALGERWSSYTDKLIF

v_gene: TRDV2
j_gene: TRDJ1
abundance: many
d_gene: TRDD3
CDR3nt: TGTGCCTGGCATGCACTGGGGGATAAACTCATCTTT
CDR3aa: CAWHALGDKLIF

v_gene: TRDV1
j_gene: TRDJ1
abundance: many
d_gene: TRDD3
CDR3nt: TGTGCTCTTGGGGAACTAGGGTGTGGCGATGCGGGGATACCCTGGGCGACCGATAAACTCATCTTT
CDR3aa: CALGELGCGDAGIPWATDKLIF

v_gene: TRDV1
j_gene: TRDJ1
abundance: many
d_gene: TRDD3
CDR3nt: TGTGCTCTTGGGGAAGCAAAGGCTTCTGGGGGACCCACCGATAAACTCATCTTT
CDR3aa: CALGEAKASGGPTDKLIF

v_gene: TRDV1
j_gene: TRDJ1
abundance: many
d_gene: TRDD3
CDR3nt: TGTGCTCTTGCTCGGGAATCTTACTGGGGGACCGATAAACTCATCTTT
CDR3aa: CALARESYWGTDKLIF

v_gene: TRDV1
j_gene: TRDJ1
abundance: medium-sized
d_gene: -
CDR3nt: TGTGCTCTTGGGGAACTCATGACCCTGGCGTACGCCGATAAACTCATCTTT
CDR3aa: CALGELMTLAYADKLIF

v_gene: TRDV1
j_gene: TRDJ1
abundance: many
d_gene: TRDD3
CDR3nt: TGTGCTCCTGGGGTTGCCTCCCCTGGGGGATACGCGGCCTGCACCGATAAACTCATCTTT
CDR3aa: CAPGVASPGGYAACTDKLIF

v_gene: TRDV3
j_gene: TRDJ2
abundance: many
d_gene: -
CDR3nt: TGTGCCTTTACTCGGGTCGACCGACTGACAGCACAACTCTTCTTT
CDR3aa: CAFTRVDRLTAQLFF

v_gene: TRDV1
j_gene: TRDJ1
abundance: medium-sized
d_gene: -
CDR3nt: TGTGCTCTTGGGGGGCCAGAAGGGGGGAAACGGTACACCGATAAACTCATCTTT
CDR3aa: CALGGPEGGKRYTDKLIF

v_gene: TRDV2
j_gene: TRDJ2
abundance: medium-sized
d_gene: TRDD3
CDR3nt: TGTGCCTGTGACCCTCTAAGTGGGGATAACCCCGCTTTGACAGCACAACTCTTCTTT
CDR3aa: CACDPLSGDNPALTAQLFF

v_gene: TRDV2
j_gene: TRDJ1
abundance: many
d_gene: -
CDR3nt: TGTGCCTGTGACCTTCTTGTGGGCACCGATAAACTCATCTTT
CDR3aa: CACDLLVGTDKLIF

v_gene: TRDV1
j_gene: TRDJ1
abundance: many
d_gene: -
CDR3nt: TGTGCTCTTGGGCTCCCTTCCCGATGTAGGGGACTGTACACCGATAAACTCATCTTT
CDR3aa: CALGLPSRCRGLYTDKLIF

v_gene: TRDV2
j_gene: TRDJ1
abundance: medium-sized
d_gene: TRDD3
CDR3nt: TGTGCCTGTGACACCGGGGGGGCCCGATACTTCGACCGGGGGATACGGTACACCGATAAACTCATCTTT
CDR3aa: CACDTGGARYFDRGIRYTDKLIF

v_gene: TRDV1
j_gene: TRDJ1
abundance: many
d_gene: TRDD3
CDR3nt: TGTGCTCTTGCGCACGACCTGGGGGATGCGGGTAAACTCATCTTT
CDR3aa: CALAHDLGDAGKLIF

v_gene: TRDV1
j_gene: TRDJ1
abundance: many
d_gene: TRDD3
CDR3nt: TGTGCTCTTGGGGACCCATTCCTACGGGACTACTGGGGGATACGCTTTACCGATAAACTCATCTTT
CDR3aa: CALGDPFLRDYWGIRFTDKLIF

v_gene: TRDV1
j_gene: TRDJ1
abundance: many
d_gene: -
CDR3nt: TGTGCTCTTGGTCGAGTAGTTAAGGATACCGATAAACTCATCTTT
CDR3aa: CALGRVVKDTDKLIF

v_gene: TRDV1
j_gene: TRDJ1
abundance: many
d_gene: -
CDR3nt: TGTGCTCTTGGGGAAACCCCGGTTAGGGAACCGACCGATAAACTCATCTTT
CDR3aa: CALGETPVREPTDKLIF

v_gene: TRDV2
j_gene: TRDJ1
abundance: many
d_gene: TRDD3
CDR3nt: TGTGCCTGGGAGGGGGATACGGAGAACACCGATAAACTCATCTTT
CDR3aa: CAWEGDTENTDKLIF